This T cell receptor (beta chain) is from a study of blood T cells in healthy people across ages. General study findings and limits: Donor CMV status was unknown, possibly confounding expanded clonotype changes. Strong correlation was found linking TCR beta diversity to naive T cell percentage. Naive CD4+ cell counts and diversity both ran higher in long-lived than in aged donors.

Germline lookup yields CDR1 ENHRY and CDR2 SYGVKD. There are 14 residues in the CDR3. V was clipped by 2 bases and J by 4 bases; unmatched bases: 3. This clonotype was seen only a few times. As yet, its antigen is unknown. Sample-barcoded 5' priming and a J-beta primer mix drove a second PCR of roughly 7 to 11 cycles. One entry per CDR3 protein, called by TCRdb with MiXCR from the 5' RACE reads. Among 890,000 or so distinct CDR3 sequences, less than 80% were seen once, and the ten largest hold approximately 30%. The sequencing input was blood. The V gene is TRBV10-3, the J gene TRBJ1-2; 8 bases are a match to TRBD1. The source is a man aged 30 to 39 in good health. The CDR3 sequence: CAISEQGASYGYTF. CDR3 DNA sequence: TGTGCCATCAGTGAGCAGGGGGCTAGCTATGGCTACACCTTC.